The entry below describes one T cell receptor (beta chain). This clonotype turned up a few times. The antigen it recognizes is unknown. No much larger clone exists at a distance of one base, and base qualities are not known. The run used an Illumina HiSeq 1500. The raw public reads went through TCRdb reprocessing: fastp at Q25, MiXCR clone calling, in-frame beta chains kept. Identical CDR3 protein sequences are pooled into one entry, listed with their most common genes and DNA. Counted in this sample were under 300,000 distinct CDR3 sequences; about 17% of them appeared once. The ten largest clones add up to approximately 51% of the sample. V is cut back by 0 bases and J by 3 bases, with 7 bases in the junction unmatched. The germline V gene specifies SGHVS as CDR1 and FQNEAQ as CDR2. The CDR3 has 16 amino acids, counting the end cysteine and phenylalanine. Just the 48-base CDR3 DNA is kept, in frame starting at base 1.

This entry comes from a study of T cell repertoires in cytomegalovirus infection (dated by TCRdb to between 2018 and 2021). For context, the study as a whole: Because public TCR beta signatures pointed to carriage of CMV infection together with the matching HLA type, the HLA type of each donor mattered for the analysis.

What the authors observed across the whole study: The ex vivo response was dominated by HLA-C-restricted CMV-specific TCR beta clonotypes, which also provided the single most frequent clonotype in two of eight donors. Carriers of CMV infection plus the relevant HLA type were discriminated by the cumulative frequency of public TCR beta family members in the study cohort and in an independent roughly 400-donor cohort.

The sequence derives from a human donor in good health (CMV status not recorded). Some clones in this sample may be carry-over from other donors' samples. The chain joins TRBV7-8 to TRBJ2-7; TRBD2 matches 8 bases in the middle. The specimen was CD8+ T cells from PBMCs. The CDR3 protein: CASSLAGGGLVYEQYF. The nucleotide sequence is TGTGCCAGCAGCTTAGCCGGGGGGGGGCTGGTCTACGAGCAGTACTTC.